The clone carrying this TCR beta chain was observed a handful of times. V was cut by 1 base and J by 8 bases, with 14 bases left in between. The germline gives CDR1 LNHNV, CDR2 YYDKDF (reference sequence). The CDR3 spans 14 residues. Generated by immunoSEQ multiplex PCR, the TCRdb table keeps only in-frame clones and is missing some. The data hold 250,000 or so clones, with roughly nine tenths observed a single time. The sample is drawn from a study of blood T cell repertoires in COVID-19. The chain carries TRBV15 and TRBJ1-2, with D perhaps TRBD1 (5 bases). The source is a man in his fifties or sixties with acute or convalescent COVID-19. The sequencing sample was made of peripheral blood. CDR3 nucleotide sequence: TGTGCCACCAGCAGAGGGGCCAGGGAATGGGGCTACACCTTC. The encoded protein is CATSRGAREWGYTF.